This T cell receptor (beta chain) was profiled in a study of cytomegalovirus exposure and HLA in healthy donors. CDR1 is LNHDA and CDR2 is SQIVND in the germline V gene (reference sequence). The length of the CDR3 is 14 residues. Between the trimmed V and J ends, which lost 6 bases and 5 bases, there was a span of 11 bases. The donors comprised healthy bone marrow donors. Concerning this clone: Its antigen is unknown.

Study-wide results and limits: Researchers reportedly found TCR beta sequences accurately predicted most subjects' HLA-A and HLA-B alleles. Several of the most significant clusters appeared, in a later analysis, to be linked to common viral pathogens.

The primer mix had 60 Vbeta and 13 Jbeta primers. This table comes from immunoSEQ multiplex PCR, and its TCRdb copy is limited to in-frame clones, with some not included. The sample includes over 60,000 clones, about 68% of them seen just once. Sequenced sample: PBMCs. The TCR originated in a woman in her twenties or thirties in good health and CMV-seropositive. The rearrangement uses TRBV19 and TRBJ1-6; maybe TRBD1 (6 bases). The CDR3 nucleotides read TGTGCCAGTAGGCTCCCAGGGGATAATTCACCCCTCCACTTT. This codes for CASRLPGDNSPLHF. Drawing the rest from reference TRBV19 and TRBJ1-6, the complete variable domain is DGGITQSPKYLFRKEGQNVTLSCEQNLNHDAMYWYRQDPGQGLRLIYYSQIVNDFQKGDIAEGYSVSREKKESFPLTVTSAQKNPTAFYLCASRLPGDNSPLHFGNGTRLTVT.